What follows are 32 T cell receptor beta chains derived from one specimen sequenced in a study of PD-1 blockade in classical Hodgkin lymphoma. Method: immunoSEQ multiplex PCR; TCRdb's copy keeps in-frame clones and lacks some. The table has 15,000 or so clones, around four fifths seen once. Relapse was seen in all patients after autologous stem cell transplantation, and brentuximab vedotin exposure was variable. Sequenced here: peripheral blood mononuclear cells (PBMCs), sampled at baseline. These receptors came from a human donor with classical Hodgkin lymphoma.

This clone was seen more than once but under ten times. The chain links TRBV29-1 to TRBJ1-1; D unresolved. CDR1 is SQVTM and CDR2 is ANQGSEA in the germline V gene. With 6 bases removed from V and 1 base from J, the gap between germline ends came to 12 bases. The CDR3 length is 13 residues. CDR3 in amino acids: CSVVDAGNTEAFF. The CDR3 DNA sequence: TGCAGCGTCGTTGACGCGGGGAACACTGAAGCTTTCTTT.

The rearrangement uses TRBV5-1 and TRBJ2-7; D perhaps matches TRBD1 (7 bases). V shed 5 bases and J shed 0 bases, with 21 bases lying between them. The CDR3 spans 17 residues. Germline V gene sequence: CDR1 SGHRS, CDR2 YFSETQ. The CDR3 DNA reads TGCGCCAGCAGACGGGGCGGAGGGACAGAAACCTCCTACGAGCAGTACTTC. Protein product: CASRRGGGTETSYEQYF.

The V gene is TRBV14, the J gene TRBJ1-5; 7 nucleotides match TRBD1. V dropped 4 bases and J dropped 3; count of bases not matched to a gene: 15. Germline V CDR1 and CDR2: SGHDN, FVKESK. The CDR3 extends over 18 amino acids. CDR3 in amino acids: CASSPILPEGAFNQPQHF. CDR3 nucleotide sequence: TGTGCCAGCAGCCCGATCCTACCCGAGGGGGCTTTCAATCAGCCCCAGCATTTT.

V is TRBV9 and J is TRBJ1-1; D is uncertain. V lost 4 bases and J 3 bases, leaving 10 bases between the germline ends. Germline values: CDR1 SGDLS, CDR2 YYNGEE. CDR3 length: 13 residues. CDR3 DNA sequence: TGTGCCAGCAGCCCGAGGGTGGACACTGAAGCTTTCTTT. Its translation is CASSPRVDTEAFF. Together with reference TRBV9 and TRBJ1-1, the CDR3 gives the full variable domain: DSGVTQTPKHLITATGQRVTLRCSPRSGDLSVYWYQQSLDQGLQFLIQYYNGEERAKGNILERFSAQQFPDLHSELNLSSLELGDSALYFCASSPRVDTEAFFGQGTRLTVV.

J is TRBJ2-1 and V is TRBV5-6; no definite D call. Per germline, CDR1 SGHDT and CDR2 YYEEEE. The V end was cut by 6 bases, the J end by 0 bases, with 13 bases between. This CDR3 comprises 15 residues. CDR3: CASTPVPVSYNEQFF. CDR3 nucleotides: TGTGCCAGCACCCCTGTCCCCGTCTCCTACAATGAGCAGTTCTTC.

V usage is TRBV27 and J usage is TRBJ2-1; 9 bases align to TRBD1. CDR1 and CDR2 (germline): MNHEY, SMNVEV (reference sequence). V was pared by 3 bases and J by 9 bases, with 9 bases of the junction left unmatched. The CDR3 is made up of 15 amino acids. The CDR3 here is CASSFGATGGGEQFF. CDR3 bases: TGTGCCAGCAGTTTTGGAGCGACAGGGGGGGGTGAGCAGTTCTTC.

The chain employs TRBV27 and TRBJ2-1, with D hard to call. The CDR3 has 13 amino acids. Trimming removed 2 bases from V and 4 bases from J, with 6 bases in between. Germline values: CDR1 MNHEY, CDR2 SMNVEV (reference sequence). CDR3 residues: CASSLARYNEQFF. CDR3 in DNA: TGTGCCAGCAGTTTAGCGAGGTACAATGAGCAGTTCTTC.

This chain links TRBV5-1 with TRBJ2-3, with 10 positions matching TRBD2. V trimming: 4 bases; J trimming: 8 bases; junction bases outside the gene matches: 13. The CDR3 is 16 amino acids. The germline V gene has CDR1 SGHRS and CDR2 YFSETQ. Here the CDR3 reads CASSPLAGGPSGTQYF. CDR3 nucleotides: TGCGCCAGCAGCCCTTTAGCGGGGGGCCCGTCGGGTACGCAGTATTTT.

The V and J genes are TRBV5-6 and TRBJ1-3; D is ambiguous. Trimming cost V 3 bases and J 0 bases, with 16 bases left between them. There are 17 residues in the CDR3. The germline V gene encodes CDR1 SGHDT and CDR2 YYEEEE. The CDR3 here is CASSWTSSTFSGNTIYF. CDR3 nucleotide sequence: TGTGCCAGCAGCTGGACCTCCAGCACTTTCTCTGGAAACACCATATATTTT.

The chain carries TRBV27 and TRBJ2-5, with D perhaps assigned TRBD1 or TRBD2 (5 bases each). The J call may be faulty, since TRBJ2-7 better matches the DNA end. Germline values: CDR1 MNHEY, CDR2 SMNVEV (reference sequence). CDR3 size: 14 residues. The CDR3 DNA follows: TGTGCCAGCAGCCCCAGGGAGCTTAATTACGAGCAGTACTTC. It is translated as CASSPRELNYEQYF.

The rearrangement uses TRBV27 and TRBJ1-1; possible D gene TRBD1, 5 bases. The V end lost 4 bases, the J end lost 7 bases, and 13 bases lay between the germline ends. This CDR3 has 13 residues. Germline lookup yields CDR1 MNHEY and CDR2 SMNVEV (reference sequence). This CDR3 is CASSSPGGSEAFF. The CDR3 DNA follows: TGTGCCAGCAGTTCCCCGGGGGGAAGTGAAGCTTTCTTT.

This chain uses TRBV6-4 with TRBJ1-1, with 7 bases that match TRBD1. CDR1 is MRHNA, CDR2 SNTAGT, per germline. This CDR3 has 14 residues. V dropped 6 bases and J dropped 3; count of bases not matched to a gene: 7. The CDR3 here is CASRRLTGDTEAFF. The CDR3 coding sequence is TGTGCCAGCAGACGCCTTACAGGGGACACTGAAGCTTTCTTT.

This chain connects TRBV5-6 to TRBJ2-5; D is ambiguous. Germline V gives CDR1 SGHDT, CDR2 YYEEEE. There are 13 residues in the CDR3. Trimming stripped 5 bases from V and 1 base from J, with 9 bases between. CDR3 bases: TGTGCCAGCAGTTGGGAATTCCAAGAGACCCAGTACTTC. As protein: CASSWEFQETQYF.

The chain joins TRBV5-4 to TRBJ1-3; D remains ambiguous. Germline CDR1 reads SGHNT; CDR2 reads YYREEE (reference sequence). The CDR3 runs 12 residues. V lost 0 bases, J lost 7 bases, and 5 bases lay in between. The chain's CDR3 is CASSLDANTIYF. The DNA for the CDR3 is TGTGCCAGCAGCTTGGACGCGAACACCATATATTTT.

The chain has TRBV5-1 and TRBJ1-1; D might be TRBD1 (6 bases). Germline-derived CDR1 and CDR2 are SGHRS and YFSETQ. The CDR3 consists of 13 residues. The germline V and J ends were trimmed by 7 bases and 5 bases, with 15 bases remaining between them. CDR3 bases: TGCGCCAGCGCTACAGGGAGTGGGACTGAAGCTTTCTTT. It is translated as CASATGSGTEAFF.

The chain is built from TRBV2 and TRBJ1-2, with 8 bases that match TRBD1. Germline V gene sequence: CDR1 SNHLY, CDR2 FYNNEI. V gave up 6 bases and J gave up 0 bases; unmatched junction bases: 6. The CDR3 runs 15 residues. DNA for the CDR3: TGTGCCAGCAGGGAGGGGACAGGTACTAACTATGGCTACACCTTC. As protein: CASREGTGTNYGYTF.

This clone was found a few times. The chain is built from TRBV7-4 and TRBJ2-3, with TRBD1 as a possible D gene (5 bases). This CDR3 is built from 15 residues. V lost 7 bases and J 2 bases, leaving 16 bases between the germline ends. CDR1 and CDR2 from the germline V gene are SGHVT and SQSDAQ. This CDR3 is CASKILGVSTDTQYF. The CDR3 DNA reads TGTGCCAGCAAAATCTTAGGGGTATCCACAGATACGCAGTATTTT.

The rearrangement joins TRBV19 to TRBJ2-1, with 13 bases identical to TRBD2. This CDR3 comprises 16 residues. The germline gives CDR1 LNHDA, CDR2 SQIVND (reference sequence). The J segment lost 0 bases and the V segment lost 9 bases, leaving 5 bases of the junction unmatched. The CDR3 is CASPGLAGCSYNEQFF. In nucleotides, the CDR3 is TGTGCCAGCCCGGGACTAGCGGGATGCTCCTACAATGAGCAGTTCTTC.

V and J are TRBV6-5 and TRBJ1-1; no definite D call. The CDR3 has 13 residues. With 6 bases removed from V and 6 bases from J, the gap between germline ends came to 14 bases. CDR1 MNHEY and CDR2 SVGAGI come from the germline V gene. The CDR3 nucleotides read TGTGCCAGCAGGTACCTGAGGGCTCCTGAAGCTTTCTTT. The encoded protein is CASRYLRAPEAFF.

This chain links TRBV4-1 with TRBJ1-3; 7 positions match TRBD1. The CDR3 contains 16 residues. Looked up from germline, CDR1 is MGHRA and CDR2 is YSYEKL. The J segment lost 1 base and the V segment lost 2 bases, leaving 5 bases of the junction unmatched. The CDR3 spells CASSQIPTGSGNTIYF. As DNA, the CDR3 is TGCGCCAGCAGCCAAATACCGACAGGGTCTGGAAACACCATATATTTT.

Only one count was recorded for this clone. Other DNA sequences within the sample encode an identical CDR3. The chain combines TRBV4-3 with TRBJ1-4; no clear D gene. V lost 6 bases and J lost 7, with 18 bases in between. The CDR3 is 15 amino acids. Germline V gene data show CDR1 as LGHNA and CDR2 as YSLEER. This CDR3 reads CASRAHDSAGEKLFF. The DNA of the CDR3 is TGCGCCAGCAGGGCCCATGATTCGGCAGGTGAAAAACTGTTTTTT.

This clone was recorded a few times. The rearrangement uses TRBV30 and TRBJ1-5; D possibly corresponds to TRBD1 (5 bases). This CDR3 is built from 16 residues. Trimming pared 0 bases from V and 4 bases from J, leaving 16 bases between. Germline CDR1 GTSNPN, CDR2 SVGIG (reference sequence). The CDR3 sequence: CAWSVRGSSRNQPQHF. DNA for the CDR3: TGTGCCTGGAGTGTACGGGGCAGCTCGAGGAATCAGCCCCAGCATTTT.

The V call is TRBV9, the J call TRBJ1-2; D possibly corresponds to TRBD1 (6 bases). The CDR3 is 16 residues long. Germline V gene data show CDR1 as SGDLS and CDR2 as YYNGEE. V gave up 0 bases and J gave up 7 bases, with 19 bases separating them. DNA for the CDR3: TGTGCCAGCAGCGTAGTGGAGACAGGCGTTTACTCTGGCTACACCTTC. It specifies CASSVVETGVYSGYTF.

This chain uses TRBV11-1 with TRBJ2-3; the match to TRBD1 covers 8 bases. The CDR3 has 15 amino acids. Germline CDR1 and CDR2: SGHAT and FQDESV (reference sequence). The trim removed 5 bases at V and 6 bases at J, leaving 10 bases unmatched. DNA for the CDR3: TGTGCCAGCAGCCATCAGGACAGGGAGATTGATACGCAGTATTTT. Translation gives CASSHQDREIDTQYF.

Judged by abundance, this clone is large. The chain joins TRBV27 to TRBJ2-1, with 7 bases identical to TRBD1. Per germline, CDR1 MNHEY and CDR2 SMNVEV (reference sequence). The V and J ends lost 5 bases and 8 bases, in that order; junction bases with no gene match: 3. The CDR3 covers 12 residues. CDR3 residues: CASSLGQDEQFF. The CDR3 DNA follows: TGTGCCAGCAGTCTTGGACAGGATGAGCAGTTCTTC.

The chain employs TRBV5-1 and TRBJ2-1; D tentatively fits TRBD1 or TRBD2 (5 bases each). V was cut by 0 bases and J by 9 bases, with 10 bases left in between. Germline V lookup: CDR1 SGHRS, CDR2 YFSETQ. The CDR3 spans 13 residues. The CDR3, as DNA: TGCGCCAGCAGCTTGGTAGGGGACGGTGAGCAGTTCTTC. Amino acid sequence: CASSLVGDGEQFF.

A single count supports this clone. The chain recombines TRBV19 with TRBJ2-5, with TRBD2 identical over 8 bases. V lost 3 bases to trimming and J lost 1 base; unmatched junction nucleotides: 1. Germline V gene data show CDR1 as LNHDA and CDR2 as SQIVND (reference sequence). This CDR3 has 14 amino acids. The CDR3 DNA sequence: TGTGCCAGTAGTATTGCGGGGGGCCAAGAGACCCAGTACTTC. This translates into CASSIAGGQETQYF.

V is TRBV12-5 and J is TRBJ2-7; 7 bases are a match to TRBD1. J gave up 2 bases and V 2 bases, and 9 bases lay outside the gene matches. The CDR3 totals 16 residues. Germline V gene lookup returns CDR1 LGHNT and CDR2 FRNRAP. The CDR3 loop reads CASGLSGGQETYEQYF. The CDR3 coding sequence is TGTGCTAGTGGTTTGTCCGGTGGACAGGAGACCTACGAGCAGTACTTC.

The chain combines TRBV10-3 with TRBJ1-6; TRBD1 matches at 7 bases. Germline CDR1 ENHRY, CDR2 SYGVKD. The junction had 5 bases not matched to a gene; V was cut back by 6 bases and J by 3 bases. The CDR3 is made up of 15 amino acids. The CDR3 region has the DNA TGTGCCATCAGCGGGACAGAATACTATAATTCACCCCTCCACTTT. As protein: CAISGTEYYNSPLHF.

V gene TRBV4-1 combines with J gene TRBJ1-6, with D perhaps matching TRBD1 (6 bases). The CDR3 length is 17 residues. From germline, CDR1 is MGHRA and CDR2 YSYEKL. With 0 bases removed from V and 6 bases from J, the gap between germline ends came to 15 bases. CDR3 region: CASSQDLRGTRNSPLHF. CDR3 DNA sequence: TGCGCCAGCAGCCAAGATTTAAGGGGGACTCGTAATTCACCCCTCCACTTT.

The chain joins TRBV5-1 to TRBJ1-2; D not resolved. The CDR3 has 14 amino acids. The germline CDR1 and CDR2 sequences are SGHRS and YFSETQ. The germline V and J ends were trimmed by 0 bases and 4 bases, with 10 bases remaining between them. The CDR3 loop is CASSLEGPLYGYTF. The CDR3 DNA follows: TGCGCCAGCAGCTTGGAAGGTCCTCTCTATGGCTACACCTTC.

The chain has TRBV6-5 and TRBJ1-6; D unclear. This CDR3 comprises 15 residues. In germline, CDR1 is MNHEY, CDR2 SVGAGI. Trimming pared 7 bases from V and 6 bases from J, leaving 16 bases between. The CDR3 DNA reads as TGTGCCAGCAACTACCGACGGGCCACTAATTCACCCCTCCACTTT. Its translation is CASNYRRATNSPLHF.